A single sample is the source of the 30 T cell receptor beta chains below, sequenced in a study of CD8+CD57+ T cells in acquired aplastic anemia. Flow cytometry had shown expanded CD8+CD57+ cells in the patients chosen for sequencing. TCR beta VDJ and CDR3 profiling used genomic DNA as template. A single record per CDR3 protein comes from TCRdb applying MiXCR to the reads. The data hold 130,000 or so distinct CDR3 sequences, with under 60% observed a single time. Source material: sorted CD4+, CD8+, or CD8+CD57+ T cells (not recorded which) from PBMCs. All receptors derive from a human donor with aplastic anemia.

A few counts support this clonotype. The J gene is TRBJ2-3, the V gene TRBV24-1, with a possible D match to TRBD1 (5 bases). The germline V gene has CDR1 KGHDR and CDR2 SFDVKD. This CDR3 is 12 amino acids long. Trimming removed 6 bases from V and 5 bases from J, with 8 bases in between. CDR3 in amino acids: CATSRQGDTQYF. CDR3 nucleotide sequence: TGTGCCACCAGTCGGCAGGGAGATACGCAGTATTTT.

CDR3: CASSAGGGSSYNEQFF. Written as DNA, the CDR3 is TGTGCCAGCAGCGCAGGAGGGGGGAGCTCCTACAATGAGCAGTTCTTC. This chain links TRBV9 with TRBJ2-1; perhaps D is TRBD1 or TRBD2 (6 bases each). The germline CDR1 and CDR2 sequences are SGDLS and YYNGEE. The CDR3 is 16 amino acids. Deletions cut 3 bases from V and 0 bases from J, with 13 bases between.

The rearrangement uses TRBV20-1 and TRBJ2-7; D could derive from TRBD1 or TRBD2 (5 bases each). The CDR3 is 16 residues long. Germline V gives CDR1 DFQATT, CDR2 SNEGSKA (reference sequence). V was pared by 6 bases and J by 1 base, with 22 bases between. The CDR3 region is CSAGGVGTGPSYEQYF. CDR3 bases: TGCAGTGCCGGAGGCGTAGGGACCGGCCCTTCCTACGAGCAGTACTTC.

The CDR3 loop reads CASSSLGINSPLHF. Here the CDR3 DNA reads TGTGCCAGCAGTTCTCTAGGAATTAATTCACCCCTCCACTTT. The chain combines TRBV25-1 with TRBJ1-6; unclear D gene. The CDR3 consists of 14 residues. V dropped 5 bases and J dropped 6 bases, with 11 bases sitting between them. CDR1 MGHDK and CDR2 SYGVNS come from the germline V gene.

The CDR3 loop reads CASSQSGLAGYEQYF. The CDR3 DNA reads as TGTGCCAGCAGCCAGAGCGGACTAGCGGGGTACGAGCAGTACTTC. The J gene is TRBJ2-7, the V gene TRBV4-2, with TRBD2 identical over 12 bases. Germline loops: CDR1 LGHNA, CDR2 YNFKEQ. After removal of 3 bases from V and 4 bases from J, the junction contained 4 bases not matched to a gene. There are 15 residues in the CDR3.

This clonotype was detected ten times or more. At one boundary the junction diverges from the germline segment, which might be a read error. V gene TRBV2 combines with J gene TRBJ2-1; D ambiguous. The CDR3 consists of 13 residues. Germline V gene sequence: CDR1 SNHLY, CDR2 FYNNEI. CDR3 coding DNA: TGTGCCAGCTGCGACCCTAACTACAATAAGCAGTTCTTC. Translation gives CASCDPNYNKQFF.

This rearrangement joins TRBV11-1 to TRBJ2-7; 7 nucleotides agree with TRBD2. CDR3 size: 16 residues. V trimming: 5 bases; J trimming: 3 bases; junction bases outside the gene matches: 13. Looked up from germline, CDR1 is SGHAT and CDR2 is FQDESV (reference sequence). CDR3 sequence: CASSPTGTKEGYEQYF. The CDR3 DNA reads as TGTGCCAGCAGCCCCACCGGGACTAAGGAGGGCTACGAGCAGTACTTC.

This clonotype was seen more than once but under ten times. This sequence joins TRBV2 and TRBJ1-3; D unresolved. The V gene lost 7 bases and the J gene lost 4 bases, with 8 bases spanning the gap. Germline-derived CDR1 and CDR2 are SNHLY and FYNNEI. The CDR3 is made up of 12 amino acids. Here the CDR3 reads CASKITGNTIYF. CDR3 bases: TGTGCCAGCAAAATAACCGGAAACACCATATATTTT.

This clonotype was detected only a few times. The CDR3 sequence is CASRAVGAEQYF. In DNA form, the CDR3 reads TGTGCCAGCAGAGCCGTTGGGGCCGAGCAGTACTTC. This chain uses TRBV2 with TRBJ2-7; D possibly corresponds to TRBD1 (5 bases). Trimming removed 6 bases at V and 6 bases at J, with 12 bases between. The V gene's germline CDR1 is SNHLY and CDR2 FYNNEI. The CDR3 runs to 12 residues.

This clonotype was counted only a few times. The rearrangement uses TRBV15 and TRBJ1-2, with TRBD1 matching over 10 bases. CDR1 LNHNV and CDR2 YYDKDF come from the germline V gene (reference sequence). V trimming: 8 bases; J trimming: 6 bases; junction bases outside the gene matches: 15. This CDR3 comprises 16 residues. The CDR3 DNA reads as TGTGCCACCGGATCCACGCGGACAGGGGGGCAAGATGGCTACACCTTC. Translation gives CATGSTRTGGQDGYTF.

This clonotype was seen repeatedly, ten times or more. This chain links TRBV11-2 with TRBJ2-1; no clear D gene. Trimming removed 0 bases at V and 2 bases at J, with 8 bases between. The CDR3 loop spans 15 amino acids. Germline CDR1 and CDR2: SGHAT and FQNNGV. CDR3 DNA: TGTGCCAGCAGCTTAGACGTTGGCGCCTACAATGAGCAGTTCTTC. As protein: CASSLDVGAYNEQFF.

At least ten counts were recorded for this clonotype. The chain carries TRBV10-2 and TRBJ2-7; TRBD1 matches at 10 bases. CDR1 is WSHSY, CDR2 SAAADI, per germline. The CDR3 extends over 14 amino acids. Trimming at V came to 8 bases and at J to 5 bases, leaving 9 bases not matched to a gene. The DNA for the CDR3 is TGCGCCAGCGGTCTCGGGACAGGGGCCCACGAGCAGTACTTC. As protein: CASGLGTGAHEQYF.

This clonotype appeared a few times. The J gene is TRBJ2-7, the V gene TRBV20-1; 12 nucleotides match TRBD2. V trimming: 6 bases; J trimming: 2 bases; junction bases outside the gene matches: 5. The germline CDR1 and CDR2 sequences are DFQATT and SNEGSKA (reference sequence). The CDR3 loop spans 14 amino acids. In DNA, the CDR3 is TGCAGTGCCAGTCCTAGCGGGAGGGCCTACGAGCAGTACTTC. It specifies CSASPSGRAYEQYF.

The CDR3 loop reads CASSLAQPSGSTDTQYF. The DNA for the CDR3 is TGTGCCAGCAGCTTAGCGCAGCCTAGCGGGAGCACAGATACGCAGTATTTT. The genes are TRBV11-1 and TRBJ2-3, with 8 positions matching TRBD2. This CDR3 is built from 17 residues. J lost 0 bases, V lost 0 bases, and 5 bases had no gene match. Germline V gene sequence: CDR1 SGHAT, CDR2 FQDESV (reference sequence). Supplemented by reference TRBV11-1 and TRBJ2-3, the full variable domain reads EAEVAQSPRYKITEKSQAVAFWCDPISGHATLYWYRQILGQGPELLVQFQDESVVDDSQLPKDRFSAERLKGVDSTLKIQPAELGDSAMYLCASSLAQPSGSTDTQYFGPGTRLTVL.

CDR3 DNA sequence: TGCGCCAGCAGCTCGGGGGCCGGGGTCAGCGAGCAGTACTTC. It encodes CASSSGAGVSEQYF. The V and J genes are TRBV5-1 and TRBJ2-7; perhaps D is TRBD1 or TRBD2 (6 bases each). V dropped 3 bases and J dropped 6 bases, with 16 bases sitting between them. The CDR3 loop spans 14 amino acids. Germline V gives CDR1 SGHRS, CDR2 YFSETQ.

The genes are TRBV10-2 and TRBJ2-1; 11 positions agree with TRBD2. CDR3 length: 18 amino acids. J gave up 0 bases and V 6 bases, and 10 bases lay outside the gene matches. Germline CDR1 is WSHSY and CDR2 is SAAADI. The DNA for the CDR3 is TGCGCCAGCAGGGGGGGACTAGCGGAACCAAGCTCCTACAATGAGCAGTTCTTC. This codes for CASRGGLAEPSSYNEQFF.

The chain is built from TRBV24-1 and TRBJ2-3; D call uncertain. Germline V CDR1 and CDR2: KGHDR, SFDVKD. The CDR3 covers 14 residues. The V end lost 3 bases, the J end lost 2 bases, and 8 bases lay between the germline ends. The DNA for the CDR3 is TGTGCCACCAGTGATCTGGTTACCACAGATACGCAGTATTTT. It translates to CATSDLVTTDTQYF.

This clonotype has ten or more counts. V and J are TRBV15 and TRBJ1-5, with a weak D call TRBD1 (6 bases). The CDR3 sequence is 13 residues long. Trimming cost V 8 bases and J 3 bases, with 11 bases left between them. Per germline, CDR1 LNHNV and CDR2 YYDKDF (reference sequence). This CDR3 reads CATEGEDNQPQHF. DNA of the CDR3: TGTGCCACCGAGGGGGAGGACAATCAGCCCCAGCATTTT.

The sample holds many counts of this clonotype. The chain uses TRBV10-3 and TRBJ1-6; no reliable D call. The V gene's germline CDR1 is ENHRY and CDR2 SYGVKD. Trimming took off 4 bases at V and 1 base at J, with 23 bases between the two ends. This CDR3 has 20 residues. For the CDR3, the DNA is TGTGCCATCAGTGGTCACGAGGGAGTCGATAATTTTTCCTATAATTCACCCCTCCACTTT. It encodes CAISGHEGVDNFSYNSPLHF.

The chain combines TRBV20-1 with TRBJ2-5, with D possibly TRBD2 on 5 matching bases. V dropped 6 bases and J dropped 5 bases, with 10 bases sitting between them. This CDR3 has 11 residues. Germline V gene sequence: CDR1 DFQATT, CDR2 SNEGSKA (reference sequence). CDR3 nucleotides: TGCAGTGCCGTTAGGGAGGAGACCCAGTACTTC. This encodes CSAVREETQYF.

The rearrangement uses TRBV27 and TRBJ2-7, with TRBD1 matching 7 bases. The CDR3 runs 12 residues. V shed 6 bases, J shed 7 bases, and the junction held 6 bases outside the gene matches. Germline CDR1 reads MNHEY; CDR2 reads SMNVEV (reference sequence). The DNA of the CDR3 is TGTGCCAGCAGCCCTACAGGGGAGGAGCAGTACTTC. Protein: CASSPTGEEQYF.

V usage is TRBV27 and J usage is TRBJ1-2; D remains ambiguous. Looked up from germline, CDR1 is MNHEY and CDR2 is SMNVEV (reference sequence). The CDR3 is made up of 15 amino acids. Deletions cut 4 bases from V and 7 bases from J, with 19 bases between. The CDR3 protein is CASSSYYKEASGYTF. CDR3 DNA sequence: TGTGCCAGCAGTTCGTATTATAAAGAGGCGAGTGGCTACACCTTC.

As for this clonotype: This sequence may be a read error, since a much larger clone differs from it by one base. The chain couples TRBV5-1 to TRBJ1-1, with D perhaps TRBD1 (5 bases). V lost 6 bases to trimming and J lost 6 bases, with 15 bases between them. The CDR3 is made up of 13 amino acids. Germline V gene sequence: CDR1 SGHRS, CDR2 YFSETQ. The chain's CDR3 is CASNYSGLPEAFF. The CDR3 coding sequence is TGCGCCAGCAACTACTCAGGGCTACCTGAAGCTTTCTTT.

This clonotype was observed a handful of times. The chain recombines TRBV10-3 with TRBJ1-2, with 8 bases identical to TRBD1. The germline CDR1 and CDR2 sequences are ENHRY and SYGVKD. The CDR3 is made up of 14 amino acids. The V gene end was trimmed by 7 bases and the J gene end by 3 bases; junction bases not matched to a gene: 7. The CDR3 DNA reads TGTGCCATCACTGCTGGACAGGGAGACTATGGCTACACCTTC. This codes for CAITAGQGDYGYTF.

In this sample, this clonotype turned up a few times. The gene calls are TRBV6-1 and TRBJ2-3; 15 bases agree with TRBD2. Germline CDR1 and CDR2: MNHNS and SASEGT. The trim removed 8 bases at V and 0 bases at J, leaving 9 bases unmatched. This CDR3 comprises 18 residues. CDR3 sequence (DNA): TGTGCCAGCCTGGGACTAGCGGGAGGCCCCGAAAGCACAGATACGCAGTATTTT. Its translation is CASLGLAGGPESTDTQYF.

This clonotype turned up a few times. CDR3 coding DNA: TGTGCCATCAGTGAGTACTTGGCTAGCACAGATACGCAGTATTTT. This sequence encodes CAISEYLASTDTQYF. The J gene is TRBJ2-3, the V gene TRBV10-3; D is undetermined. V was pared by 1 base and J by 0 bases, with 8 bases between. CDR1 is ENHRY, CDR2 SYGVKD, per germline. CDR3 length equals 15 residues.

This clonotype was seen repeatedly, ten times or more. The J gene is TRBJ2-1, the V gene TRBV9; weak D call: TRBD2 (6 bases). The CDR3 has 14 residues. Trimming shortened V by 0 bases and J by 5 bases, and 9 bases separated the two germline ends. Germline V lookup: CDR1 SGDLS, CDR2 YYNGEE. In DNA form, the CDR3 reads TGTGCCAGCAGCGTAGAGAGGACTAACAATGAGCAGTTCTTC. This gives the protein CASSVERTNNEQFF.

This clonotype was recorded a few times. The CDR3 DNA follows: TGTGCCACCAGCCATCCGCAGGGGGGGCACAATGAGCAGTTCTTC. It codes for CATSHPQGGHNEQFF. The J gene is TRBJ2-1, the V gene TRBV15; either TRBD1 or TRBD2 may fit D (7 bases each). Germline CDR1 LNHNV, CDR2 YYDKDF (reference sequence). V lost 5 bases and J lost 5, with 16 bases in between. There are 15 residues in the CDR3.

The chain joins TRBV10-3 to TRBJ1-5; the D is unclear. This CDR3 spans 13 amino acids. Trimming took off 10 bases at V and 0 bases at J, with 10 bases between the two ends. Germline CDR1 ENHRY, CDR2 SYGVKD. CDR3 amino acids: CASTLDSNQPQHF. In DNA, the CDR3 is TGTGCCAGCACACTGGATAGCAATCAGCCCCAGCATTTT.

This clonotype was detected ten times or more. The chain employs TRBV7-9 and TRBJ1-2; 11 bases align to TRBD1. Trimming at V came to 10 bases and at J to 4 bases, leaving 11 bases not matched to a gene. Germline V lookup: CDR1 SEHNR, CDR2 FQNEAQ (reference sequence). This CDR3 contains 15 residues. CDR3 DNA sequence: TGTGCCACCGGACAGGGGGCCCCCTACGGCTATGGCTACACCTTC. Residues: CATGQGAPYGYGYTF.